The 20 T cell receptor beta chains in this list originate from one sample, sequenced in a study of T-cell memory formation after mild COVID-19. In TCRdb, the 5' RACE reads were re-called with MiXCR into one record per CDR3 protein. The data show about 560,000 distinct CDR3 sequences, about 20% seen once. The sequenced sample consisted of PBMCs or a T cell subset sorted from them (not recorded which). The receptors derive from an adult woman who had mild COVID-19 (a few samples of this study predate the infection). Cell type and time point are not known.

This clonotype was recorded a few times. The chain links TRBV6-4 to TRBJ1-2; D not certain. CDR1 and CDR2 (germline): MRHNA, SNTAGT. The CDR3 is made up of 13 amino acids. Trimming shortened V by 8 bases and J by 1 base, and 11 bases separated the two germline ends. This chain's CDR3 is CASPLTVNYGYTF. CDR3 sequence (DNA): TGTGCCAGCCCTCTTACAGTTAACTATGGCTACACCTTC.

A few counts support this clonotype. The chain couples TRBV7-2 to TRBJ2-1, with D uncertain. The germline V and J ends were trimmed by 3 bases and 4 bases, with 10 bases remaining between them. The CDR3 is made up of 14 amino acids. In germline, CDR1 is SGHTA, CDR2 FQGNSA. The CDR3 region is CASSFLMGYNEQFF. The DNA for the CDR3 is TGTGCCAGCAGCTTCCTAATGGGGTACAATGAGCAGTTCTTC.

This clonotype turned up a few times. J is TRBJ2-1 and V is TRBV6-2 or TRBV6-3, with 11 nucleotides matching TRBD2. Trimming at V came to 5 bases and at J to 7 bases, leaving 13 bases not matched to a gene. Germline values: CDR1 MNHEY, CDR2 SVGEGT. The CDR3 has 17 residues. CDR3 sequence (DNA): TGTGCCAGCAGTACCGGGACTAGCGGACACCTGCTGAATGAGCAGTTCTTC. Encoded protein: CASSTGTSGHLLNEQFF.

This clonotype was detected only a few times. This chain links TRBV7-9 with TRBJ2-1; tentatively, D is TRBD1 (5 bases). Germline loops: CDR1 SEHNR, CDR2 FQNEAQ (reference sequence). The CDR3 covers 17 residues. The V gene lost 4 bases and the J gene lost 8 bases, with 24 bases spanning the gap. CDR3 in amino acids: CASSSAGPSGPTDEQFF. The CDR3 DNA follows: TGTGCCAGCAGCTCTGCCGGGCCCTCCGGACCGACAGATGAGCAGTTCTTC. The whole variable domain, filled in from reference TRBV7-9 and TRBJ2-1, reads DTGVSQNPRHKITKRGQNVTFRCDPISEHNRLYWYRQTLGQGPEFLTYFQNEAQLEKSRLLSDRFSAERPKGSFSTLEIQRTEQGDSAMYLCASSSAGPSGPTDEQFFGPGTRLTVL.

The chain is built from TRBV27 and TRBJ2-3; tentatively, D is TRBD2 (5 bases). The V end lost 2 bases, the J end lost 6 bases, and 9 bases lay between the germline ends. The CDR3 is 13 amino acids. The germline gives CDR1 MNHEY, CDR2 SMNVEV (reference sequence). The CDR3 DNA is TGTGCCAGCAGTTTAACTAGTTGGGATACGCAGTATTTT. It translates to CASSLTSWDTQYF.

This clonotype was picked up many times. The chain couples TRBV4-2 to TRBJ1-4, with D perhaps TRBD1 (6 bases). The CDR3 length is 16 residues. Germline lookup yields CDR1 LGHNA and CDR2 YNFKEQ. V lost 0 bases to trimming and J lost 8 bases, with 16 bases between them. The CDR3 coding sequence is TGTGCCAGCAGCCAAGATTTACAGGGAGGGGGAGAAAAACTGTTTTTT. The encoded protein is CASSQDLQGGGEKLFF.

The genes are TRBV19 and TRBJ1-1; the D is unclear. V lost 1 base to trimming and J lost 3 bases, with 15 bases between them. Germline CDR1 reads LNHDA; CDR2 reads SQIVND (reference sequence). This CDR3 has 16 residues. For the CDR3, the DNA is TGTGCCAGTAGTATAGTGGCTCGGATTTCCGACACTGAAGCTTTCTTT. Its translation: CASSIVARISDTEAFF.

The chain couples TRBV5-6 to TRBJ2-2; 9 nucleotides line up with TRBD2. Germline V gives CDR1 SGHDT, CDR2 YYEEEE. Trimming cost V 0 bases and J 2 bases; bases outside gene matches: 5. The CDR3 loop spans 17 amino acids. The CDR3 is CASSLGPAGGNTGELFF. CDR3 nucleotide sequence: TGTGCCAGCAGCTTGGGACCAGCGGGAGGAAACACCGGGGAGCTGTTTTTT.

A few counts support this clonotype. The V call is TRBV27, the J call TRBJ2-3; D gene unclear. The CDR3 covers 14 residues. The ends were cut back, 2 bases at V and 2 bases at J, with 8 bases in the middle. Germline V gene lookup returns CDR1 MNHEY and CDR2 SMNVEV (reference sequence). This chain's CDR3 is CASSLGVLTDTQYF. The DNA of the CDR3 is TGTGCCAGCAGTTTAGGGGTACTCACAGATACGCAGTATTTT.

This chain connects TRBV4-1 to TRBJ1-5; 7 bases are a match to TRBD1. Germline CDR1 and CDR2: MGHRA and YSYEKL. The CDR3 loop spans 15 amino acids. Trimming removed 3 bases from V and 0 bases from J; junction bases left unmatched: 2. The CDR3 region has the DNA TGCGCCAGCAGCCAGACAGGGATTAGCAATCAGCCCCAGCATTTT. It yields the protein CASSQTGISNQPQHF.

The genes are TRBV27 and TRBJ1-2, with D possibly matching TRBD1 (5 bases). CDR3 length equals 15 residues. V gave up 4 bases and J gave up 0 bases, with 12 bases separating them. The germline gives CDR1 MNHEY, CDR2 SMNVEV (reference sequence). As DNA, the CDR3 is TGTGCCAGCAGTTGGGGGGACGGAGCTAACTATGGCTACACCTTC. It codes for CASSWGDGANYGYTF.

J is TRBJ2-5 and V is TRBV6-6; possibly TRBD2 for D (6 bases). Trimming took 2 bases from V and 2 from J, leaving 15 bases between them. The CDR3 is made up of 16 amino acids. The germline V gene has CDR1 MNHNY and CDR2 SVGAGI (reference sequence). DNA of the CDR3: TGTGCCAGCAGTTACGGTGTGGGCGGAGGGCAAGAGACCCAGTACTTC. Translating gives CASSYGVGGGQETQYF.

This clonotype was picked up a small number of times. The V and J genes are TRBV3-1 and TRBJ2-7; 9 bases are a match to TRBD2. The CDR3 is 16 residues long. Germline CDR1 and CDR2: LGHDT and YNNKEL (reference sequence). Losses at the gene ends were 6 bases for V and 0 bases for J; bases not matched to a gene: 9. The CDR3: CASRGLGGGDSYEQYF. Here the CDR3 DNA reads TGTGCCAGCAGGGGTCTTGGCGGGGGGGACTCCTACGAGCAGTACTTC.

The genes are TRBV7-6 and TRBJ1-2; TRBD1 might be the D (6 bases). Between the trimmed V and J ends, which lost 0 bases and 1 base, there was a span of 15 bases. The germline V gene encodes CDR1 SGHVS and CDR2 FNYEAQ. The CDR3 spans 17 residues. The CDR3 sequence: CASSLAVGGRFNYGYTF. DNA for the CDR3: TGTGCCAGCAGCTTAGCGGTAGGGGGTAGATTTAACTATGGCTACACCTTC.

The chain carries TRBV9 and TRBJ1-6, with 9 bases lining up with TRBD1. The ends lost 3 bases at V and 5 bases at J; junction bases unmatched: 3. The CDR3 has 15 residues. Germline V gene lookup returns CDR1 SGDLS and CDR2 YYNGEE. The CDR3 loop reads CASSARTGDNSPLHF. CDR3 nucleotide sequence: TGTGCCAGCAGCGCCCGGACAGGGGATAATTCACCCCTCCACTTT. Variable domain in full (rest from reference TRBV9 and TRBJ1-6): DSGVTQTPKHLITATGQRVTLRCSPRSGDLSVYWYQQSLDQGLQFLIQYYNGEERAKGNILERFSAQQFPDLHSELNLSSLELGDSALYFCASSARTGDNSPLHFGNGTRLTVT.

This clonotype was counted only a few times. The rearrangement joins TRBV5-5 to TRBJ1-1, with D hard to call. Germline lookup yields CDR1 SGHKS and CDR2 YYEKEE (reference sequence). The CDR3 contains 14 residues. With 0 bases removed from V and 3 bases from J, the gap between germline ends came to 9 bases. The CDR3 DNA is TGTGCCAGCAGCTTGGGCAGGACCTACACTGAAGCTTTCTTT. Protein: CASSLGRTYTEAFF.

Only a few counts were recorded for this clonotype. The CDR3 DNA sequence: TGTGCCAGCAGCCATACCCCGGGAGGGCAGCACTACGAGCAGTACTTC. Its translation is CASSHTPGGQHYEQYF. This chain connects TRBV3-1 to TRBJ2-7, with 8 bases matching TRBD2. Germline trimming cut 3 bases from V and 3 bases from J; bases unmatched to any gene: 10. The germline CDR1 and CDR2 sequences are LGHDT and YNNKEL (reference sequence). The CDR3 length is 16 residues.

This clonotype was detected only a few times. The rearrangement joins TRBV5-6 to TRBJ1-1; 8 bases line up with TRBD1. The CDR3 length is 17 residues. CDR1 is SGHDT and CDR2 is YYEEEE in the germline V gene. With V trimmed by 1 base and J by 0 bases, 8 bases remained unmatched. CDR3 DNA sequence: TGTGCCAGCAGCTTGCGAGGACAGGGCAAGATGAACACTGAAGCTTTCTTT. This sequence encodes CASSLRGQGKMNTEAFF.

This clonotype was detected once. J is TRBJ2-7 and V is TRBV5-4; 10 bases agree with TRBD2. This CDR3 contains 16 residues. With 0 bases clipped from V and 3 bases from J, the junction kept 6 bases outside the gene matches. From germline, CDR1 is SGHNT and CDR2 YYREEE (reference sequence). In DNA, the CDR3 is TGTGCCAGCAGCTTGGGGCTAGCGGGAGCTGGCTACGAGCAGTACTTC. Translation: CASSLGLAGAGYEQYF.

The V and J genes are TRBV28 and TRBJ1-2; a possible D gene is TRBD1 (5 bases). The germline V gene has CDR1 MDHEN and CDR2 SYDVKM. V was cut by 6 bases and J by 5 bases, with 16 bases left in between. The CDR3 consists of 14 residues. The CDR3 here is CASSSLGASYGYTF. In DNA, the CDR3 is TGTGCCAGCAGCTCCCTTGGGGCCTCTTATGGCTACACCTTC.